This entry lists 6 T cell receptor beta chains sequenced from one sample in a study of T cell responses to AZD1222 COVID-19 vaccine. Using immunoSEQ multiplex PCR, the repertoire was profiled, and TCRdb retains in-frame clones only, with some absent. The sample gives 130,000 or so clones, about 90% of which show up once; around 0.96% is in the top ten. Sequencing was performed on peripheral blood, taken on day 0 of AZD1222 vaccination. All receptors derive from an adult in good health.

The chain employs TRBV7-9 and TRBJ2-7; 7 bases align to TRBD2. The junction had 9 bases not matched to a gene; V was cut back by 5 bases and J by 2 bases. Germline V CDR1 and CDR2: SEHNR, FQNEAQ (reference sequence). The CDR3 runs 15 residues. The CDR3 DNA is TGTGCCAGCAGCCTACTACGGGGGGTCCCCTACGAGCAGTACTTC. It is translated as CASSLLRGVPYEQYF.

In DNA form, the CDR3 reads TGTGCCAGCAGCTTAGATCATCCAGGTTACTCCTACGAGCAGTACTTC. This sequence encodes CASSLDHPGYSYEQYF. The genes are TRBV11-2 and TRBJ2-7; D call uncertain. CDR3 length equals 16 residues. V lost 0 bases and J 0 bases, leaving 12 bases between the germline ends. Germline V lookup: CDR1 SGHAT, CDR2 FQNNGV.

The chain employs TRBV18 and TRBJ2-6; D not resolved. CDR1 and CDR2 from the germline V gene are KGHSH and LQKENI. V lost 1 base and J 2 bases, leaving 6 bases between the germline ends. The CDR3 totals 15 residues. The CDR3 sequence: CASSPRTTGANVLTF. The CDR3, as DNA: TGTGCCAGCTCACCACGCACGACTGGGGCCAACGTCCTGACTTTC.

This clone was counted between two and nine times. The DNA of the CDR3 is TGCGCCAGCAGCGTGGCAGGGTTGTACACCGGGGAGCTGTTTTTT. It is translated as CASSVAGLYTGELFF. The chain uses TRBV5-1 and TRBJ2-2; TRBD1 might be the D (5 bases). The CDR3 is 15 amino acids. The germline gives CDR1 SGHRS, CDR2 YFSETQ. The germline V and J ends were trimmed by 4 bases and 3 bases, with 13 bases remaining between them.

The chain carries TRBV27 and TRBJ1-2, with D uncertain. Germline CDR1 and CDR2: MNHEY and SMNVEV (reference sequence). The germline V and J ends were trimmed by 7 bases and 4 bases, with 10 bases remaining between them. The CDR3 sequence is 12 residues long. CDR3 region: CASKGESYGYTF. The CDR3 nucleotides read TGTGCCAGCAAAGGAGAATCCTATGGCTACACCTTC.

This clone was counted a single time. The CDR3 bases are TGTGCCAGCAGCGCTCTAGCGGGGGAGAACTACGAGCAGTACTTC. Protein product: CASSALAGENYEQYF. The rearrangement uses TRBV6-5 and TRBJ2-7; 10 bases align to TRBD2. With V trimmed by 6 bases and J by 3 bases, 8 bases remained unmatched. The CDR3 loop spans 15 amino acids. Germline CDR1 reads MNHEY; CDR2 reads SVGAGI.